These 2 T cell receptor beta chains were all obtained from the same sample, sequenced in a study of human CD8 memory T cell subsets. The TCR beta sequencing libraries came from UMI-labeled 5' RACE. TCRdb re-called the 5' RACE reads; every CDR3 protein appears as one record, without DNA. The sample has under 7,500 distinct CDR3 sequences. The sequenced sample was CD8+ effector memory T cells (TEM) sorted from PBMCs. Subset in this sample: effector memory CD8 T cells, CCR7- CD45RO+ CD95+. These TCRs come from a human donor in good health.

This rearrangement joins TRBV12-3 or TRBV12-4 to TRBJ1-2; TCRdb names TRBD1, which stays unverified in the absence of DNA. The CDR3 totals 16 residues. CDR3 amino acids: CASSLYPAGFDYGYTF.

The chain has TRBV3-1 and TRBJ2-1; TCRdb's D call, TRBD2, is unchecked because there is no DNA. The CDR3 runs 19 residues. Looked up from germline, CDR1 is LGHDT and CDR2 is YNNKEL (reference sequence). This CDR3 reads CASSQEGLAGGPFINEQFF.